This is a list of T cell receptor beta chains from one sample in a study of blood T cells in healthy people across ages. TCRdb passed the 5' RACE reads through MiXCR, listing each CDR3 protein once. The sample holds hundreds of thousands of distinct CDR3 sequences, around 48% seen once. Sequencing was carried out using blood. These receptors originate from a man at least 80 years old in good health. The CDR3 runs from the conserved cysteine through the conserved F or W. A D gene is named only where the DNA matches it firmly. Clone size is not always given. Where it is, it says once, few, many or a class for expanded clones.

V,size,J,D,DNA,CDR3
TRBV15,-,TRBJ2-2,-,TGTGCCACCAGCACAACGTCGGGAACGAACATCGGGGAGCTGTTTTTT,CATSTTSGTNIGELFF
TRBV29-1,few,TRBJ1-4,TRBD1,TGCAGCGTTGAAAAGGGGGCCGGGGAAAAACTGTTTTTT,CSVEKGAGEKLFF
TRBV3-1,few,TRBJ2-7,-,TGTGCCAGCAGCCAAGATGTAACGTCCCACGAGCAGTACTTC,CASSQDVTSHEQYF
TRBV11-2,-,TRBJ2-3,TRBD1,TGTGCCAGCAGCTTTGCCGGGGGACAGGGGAATATAGATACGCAGTATTTT,CASSFAGGQGNIDTQYF
TRBV29-1,few,TRBJ2-1,TRBD2,TGCAGCGTAGCGGGAGCCGGGAATGAGCAGTTCTTC,CSVAGAGNEQFF
TRBV2,once,TRBJ1-1,-,TGTGCCAGCAGTGGAGACGGGGGAGCTGCTTTCTTT,CASSGDGGAAFF
TRBV7-2,-,TRBJ2-7,TRBD1,TGTGCCAGCAGCTTAGACAGGGGGCTCCCCTACGAGCAGTACTTC,CASSLDRGLPYEQYF
TRBV6-5,many,TRBJ2-3,-,TGTGCCAGCAGTTACGGGGGGCCGGGAGCGGGCACAGATACGCAGTATTTT,CASSYGGPGAGTDTQYF
TRBV5-1,once,TRBJ2-4,-,TGCGCCAGCAGCTTGGATAACACAAACATTCAGTACTTC,CASSLDNTNIQYF
TRBV9,-,TRBJ2-1,TRBD2,TGTGCCAGCAGCCCGGGACGAGCGGGAGTAGGTGAGCAGTTCTTC,CASSPGRAGVGEQFF
TRBV9,-,TRBJ1-5,-,TGTGCCAGCAGCGTAGGAGAGGGGAGCAATCAGCCCCAGCATTTT,CASSVGEGSNQPQHF
TRBV6-5,few,TRBJ2-3,TRBD1,TGTGCCAGCAGTTTGGGACAGCTTAGTGTAAATACGCAGTATTTT,CASSLGQLSVNTQYF
TRBV11-2,once,TRBJ2-5,-,TGTGCCAGCAGCTTCGGCCGTGAAGAGACCCAGTACTTC,CASSFGREETQYF
TRBV15,-,TRBJ2-1,-,TGTGCCACCAGCAGAGCGGGGCAGGTAGGGCAAGAGCAGTTCTTC,CATSRAGQVGQEQFF
TRBV20-1,few,TRBJ2-7,-,TGCAGTGCAGAAATAGCGAACCTCGGTGGAGGGCAGTACTTC,CSAEIANLGGGQYF
TRBV29-1,few,TRBJ2-7,TRBD1,TGCAGCGTTGAACCAGGGGGAGCCTACGAGCAGTACTTC,CSVEPGGAYEQYF
TRBV29-1,-,TRBJ1-1,-,TGCAGCGCTCTGGCCAAAGCTAACACTGAAGCTTTCTTT,CSALAKANTEAFF
TRBV6-5,many,TRBJ1-2,-,TGTGCCAGCAGCGCGGGACGACGGAACTATGGCTACACCTTC,CASSAGRRNYGYTF
TRBV7-2,few,TRBJ2-3,TRBD1,TGTGCCAGCAGCTTAGAAGCGACAGGGGGAACAGATACGCAGTATTTT,CASSLEATGGTDTQYF
TRBV5-1,-,TRBJ2-1,-,TGCGCCAGCAGGTCTGGGGCCCAGGGTAGAGCGAATGAGCAGTTCTTC,CASRSGAQGRANEQFF
TRBV6-2/TRBV6-3,-,TRBJ2-7,-,TGTGCCAGCAGTTACCCGGGACTTGGAAAGGTGTCCTACGAGCAGTACTTC,CASSYPGLGKVSYEQYF
TRBV7-2,few,TRBJ1-1,-,TGTGCCAGCAGCTTAGGGGGGCCGGGGAACACTGAAGCTTTCTTT,CASSLGGPGNTEAFF
TRBV7-6,-,TRBJ2-5,-,TGTGCCAGCAGCTTATTAGTGGGTACCGGGGGCCAGTACCAAGAGACCCAGTACTTC,CASSLLVGTGGQYQETQYF